This T cell receptor (beta chain) is drawn from a study of shared clonotypes between healthy human individuals. Study-level background: There were three CD4 naive, three CD4 memory, two CD8 naive and one CD8 memory plates per donor.

The ends were cut back, 6 bases at V and 3 bases at J, with 12 bases in the middle. The CDR3 length is 14 residues. Germline values: CDR1 MDHEN, CDR2 SYDVKM. The repertoire was sequenced with immunoSEQ multiplex PCR; TCRdb's copy has only in-frame clones and lacks some. The sample has some 500,000 clones, around 96% seen once. The chain couples TRBV28 to TRBJ1-5; D remains unclear. This clonotype originated in a woman in her twenties or thirties in good health. Sequencing used naive CD4+ T cells sorted from blood. This sample's subset: CD45RA+ positively selected. The CDR3 loop is CASRLGETNQPQHF. The CDR3 DNA is TGTGCCAGCAGACTTGGGGAGACCAATCAGCCCCAGCATTTT.